The 2 T cell receptor beta chains below were found in one sample sequenced in a study of spatial heterogeneity in lung cancer. Time point of the sample: blood at routine non-recurrence follow-up after resection. TCRdb ran MiXCR on the 5' RACE reads and lists one entry per CDR3 protein. This sample has over 70,000 distinct CDR3 sequences, with 8% to 9.5% found just once. Here the sequenced sample was PBMCs, taken at follow-up. These receptors were taken from a female donor with early-stage non-small cell lung cancer.

This clonotype was observed at least ten times. The rearrangement links TRBV6-2 or TRBV6-3 to TRBJ2-7; the D gene is possibly TRBD2 (6 bases). Germline V gene lookup returns CDR1 MNHEY and CDR2 SVGEGT. This CDR3 has 15 residues. V lost 2 bases and J lost 2, with 13 bases in between. For the CDR3, the DNA is TGTGCCAGCAGTTACGGAGGAGGGTGGGCCTACGAGCAGTACTTC. This sequence encodes CASSYGGGWAYEQYF.

This clonotype was counted only a few times. The chain carries TRBV9 and TRBJ2-5; TRBD2 matches at 9 bases. CDR1 is SGDLS and CDR2 is YYNGEE in the germline V gene. CDR3 length equals 16 residues. J gave up 7 bases and V 4 bases, and 14 bases lay outside the gene matches. The CDR3 bases are TGTGCCAGCAGCCCAAACACGGGACTAGCTTTTGGGACCCAGTACTTC. As protein: CASSPNTGLAFGTQYF.